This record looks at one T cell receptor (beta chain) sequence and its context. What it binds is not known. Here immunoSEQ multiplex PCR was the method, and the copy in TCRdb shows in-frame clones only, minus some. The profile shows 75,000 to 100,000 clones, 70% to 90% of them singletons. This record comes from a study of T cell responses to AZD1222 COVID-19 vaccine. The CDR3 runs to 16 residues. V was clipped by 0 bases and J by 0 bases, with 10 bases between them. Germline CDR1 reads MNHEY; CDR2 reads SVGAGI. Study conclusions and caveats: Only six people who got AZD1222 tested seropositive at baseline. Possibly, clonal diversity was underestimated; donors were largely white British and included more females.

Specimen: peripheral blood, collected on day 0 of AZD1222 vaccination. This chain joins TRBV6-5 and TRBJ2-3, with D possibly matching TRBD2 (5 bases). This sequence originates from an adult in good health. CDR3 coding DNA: TGTGCCAGCAGTTACTCGACCGGCGGGAGCACAGATACGCAGTATTTT. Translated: CASSYSTGGSTDTQYF.